The text below deals with one T cell receptor (beta chain). CDR3 length equals 13 residues. V was pared by 6 bases and J by 6 bases, with 8 bases of the junction left unmatched. CDR1 and CDR2 from the germline V gene are SGDLS and YYNGEE. The data were obtained in a study of CD8 T cells in Susac syndrome. An input of roughly 0.5 to 1 ug of RNA was subjected to reverse transcription using random hexamers. An immunoSEQ multiplex PCR amplified TCR beta CDR3 over 54 Vbeta and 13 Jbeta. TCRdb reprocessed the immunoSEQ multiplex PCR reads via MiXCR and lists one record per CDR3 protein. Among about 300,000 distinct CDR3 sequences listed, approximately 85% were seen once. While CD8+ and CD4+ T cells were isolated negatively, TEMRA cells were enriched by FACS.

The sequenced material came from CD8+ T cells from PBMCs. J is TRBJ1-2 and V is TRBV9; 7 bases line up with TRBD1. This receptor was identified in a human donor with multiple sclerosis. CDR3: CASTLTGFDGYTF. The CDR3 bases are TGTGCCAGCACCCTGACAGGGTTCGATGGCTACACCTTC.